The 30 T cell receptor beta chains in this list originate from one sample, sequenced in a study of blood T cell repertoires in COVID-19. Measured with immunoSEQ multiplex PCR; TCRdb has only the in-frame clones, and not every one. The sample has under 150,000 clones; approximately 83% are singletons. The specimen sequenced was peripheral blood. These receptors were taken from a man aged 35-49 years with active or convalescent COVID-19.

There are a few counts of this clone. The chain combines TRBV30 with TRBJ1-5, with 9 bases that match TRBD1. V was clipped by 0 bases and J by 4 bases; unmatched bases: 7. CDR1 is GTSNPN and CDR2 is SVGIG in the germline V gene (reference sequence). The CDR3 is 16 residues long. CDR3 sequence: CAWSVQGATGNQPQHF. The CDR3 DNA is TGTGCCTGGAGTGTACAGGGGGCCACTGGGAATCAGCCCCAGCATTTT.

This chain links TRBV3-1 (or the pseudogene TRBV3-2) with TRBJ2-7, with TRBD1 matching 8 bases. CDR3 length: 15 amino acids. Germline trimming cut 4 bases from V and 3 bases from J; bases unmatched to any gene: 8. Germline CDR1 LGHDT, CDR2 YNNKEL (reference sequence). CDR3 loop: CASSLLGQVIYEQYF. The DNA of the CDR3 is TGTGCCAGCAGCCTTTTGGGACAGGTAATCTACGAGCAGTACTTC.

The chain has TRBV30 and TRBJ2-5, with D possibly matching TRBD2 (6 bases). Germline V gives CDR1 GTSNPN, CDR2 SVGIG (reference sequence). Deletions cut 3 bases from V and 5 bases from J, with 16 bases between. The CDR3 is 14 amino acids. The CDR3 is CAWSPGGAGETQYF. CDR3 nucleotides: TGTGCCTGGAGCCCGGGCGGGGCGGGTGAGACCCAGTACTTC.

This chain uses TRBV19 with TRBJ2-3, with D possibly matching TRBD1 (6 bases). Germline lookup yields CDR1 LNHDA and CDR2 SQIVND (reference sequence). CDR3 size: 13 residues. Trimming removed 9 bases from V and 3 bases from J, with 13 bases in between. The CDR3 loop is CARWTVGTDTQYF. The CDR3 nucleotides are TGTGCCAGATGGACAGTCGGGACAGATACGCAGTATTTT.

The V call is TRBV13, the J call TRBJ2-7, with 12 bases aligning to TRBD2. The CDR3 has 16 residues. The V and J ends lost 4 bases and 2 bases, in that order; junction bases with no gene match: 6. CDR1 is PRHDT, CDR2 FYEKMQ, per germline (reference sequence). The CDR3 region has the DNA TGTGCCAGCAGCTCCGGACTAGCGGGGAAAACCTACGAGCAGTACTTC. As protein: CASSSGLAGKTYEQYF.

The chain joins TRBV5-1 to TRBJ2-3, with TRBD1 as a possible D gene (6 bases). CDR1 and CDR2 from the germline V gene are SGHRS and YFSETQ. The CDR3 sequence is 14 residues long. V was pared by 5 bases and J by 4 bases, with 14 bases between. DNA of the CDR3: TGCGCCAGCAGGCCGACAGGAGGCCCAGATACGCAGTATTTT. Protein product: CASRPTGGPDTQYF.

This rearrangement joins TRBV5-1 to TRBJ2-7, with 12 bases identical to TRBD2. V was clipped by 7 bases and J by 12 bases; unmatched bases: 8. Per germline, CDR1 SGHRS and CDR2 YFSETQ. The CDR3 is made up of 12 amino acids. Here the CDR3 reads CASSTSGGPRYF. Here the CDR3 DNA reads TGCGCCAGCTCCACTAGCGGGGGGCCTCGGTACTTC.

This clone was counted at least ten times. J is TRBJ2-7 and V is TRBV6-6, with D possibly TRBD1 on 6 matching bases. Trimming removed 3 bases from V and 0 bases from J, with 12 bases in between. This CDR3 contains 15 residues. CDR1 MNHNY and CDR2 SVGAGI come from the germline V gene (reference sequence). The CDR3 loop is CASSYLQGDSYEQYF. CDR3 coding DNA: TGTGCCAGCAGTTATTTACAGGGTGACTCCTACGAGCAGTACTTC.

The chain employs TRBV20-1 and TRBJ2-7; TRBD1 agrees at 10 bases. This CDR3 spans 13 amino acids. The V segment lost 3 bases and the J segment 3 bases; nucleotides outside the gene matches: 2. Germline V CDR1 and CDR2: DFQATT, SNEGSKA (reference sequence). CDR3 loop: CSASRTGGYEQYF. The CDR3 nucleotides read TGCAGTGCTAGTCGGACAGGGGGCTACGAGCAGTACTTC.

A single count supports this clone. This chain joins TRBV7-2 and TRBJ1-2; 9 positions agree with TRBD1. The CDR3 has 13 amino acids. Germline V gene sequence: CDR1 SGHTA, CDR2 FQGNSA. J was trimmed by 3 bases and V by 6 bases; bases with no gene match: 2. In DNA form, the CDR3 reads TGTGCCAGCAGGACAGGGGGTGACTATGGCTACACCTTC. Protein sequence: CASRTGGDYGYTF.

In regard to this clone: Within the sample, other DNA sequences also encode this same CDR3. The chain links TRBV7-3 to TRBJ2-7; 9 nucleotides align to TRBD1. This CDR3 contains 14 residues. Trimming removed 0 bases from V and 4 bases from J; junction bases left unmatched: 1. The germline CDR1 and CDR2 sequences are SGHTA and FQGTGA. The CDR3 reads CASSLTGQGYEQYF. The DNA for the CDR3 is TGTGCCAGCAGCTTAACGGGACAGGGTTACGAGCAGTACTTC.

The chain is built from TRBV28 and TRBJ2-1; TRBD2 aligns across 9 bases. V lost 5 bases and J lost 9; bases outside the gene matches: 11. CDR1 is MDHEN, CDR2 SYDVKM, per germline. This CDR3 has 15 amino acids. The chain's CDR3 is CASSTLAGSLSEQFF. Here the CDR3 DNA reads TGTGCCAGCAGTACCCTAGCGGGGTCCCTTAGTGAGCAGTTCTTC.

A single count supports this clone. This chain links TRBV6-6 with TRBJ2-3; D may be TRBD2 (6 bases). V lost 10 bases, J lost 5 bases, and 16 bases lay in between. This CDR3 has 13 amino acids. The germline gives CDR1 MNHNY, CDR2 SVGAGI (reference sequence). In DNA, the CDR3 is TGTGCCACCCAATTCGGGGGAGGAGATACGCAGTATTTT. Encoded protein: CATQFGGGDTQYF.

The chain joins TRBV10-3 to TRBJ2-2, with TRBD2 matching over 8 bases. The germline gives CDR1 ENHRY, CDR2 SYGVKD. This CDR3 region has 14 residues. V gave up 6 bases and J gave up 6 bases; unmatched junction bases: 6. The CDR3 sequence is CAISTPGGPGELFF. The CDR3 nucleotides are TGTGCCATCAGCACTCCGGGGGGGCCCGGGGAGCTGTTTTTT.

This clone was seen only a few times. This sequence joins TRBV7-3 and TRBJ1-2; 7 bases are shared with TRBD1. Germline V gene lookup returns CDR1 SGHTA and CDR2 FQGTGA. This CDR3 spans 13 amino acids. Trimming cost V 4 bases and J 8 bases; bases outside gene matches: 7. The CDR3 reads CASSSRQGGGYTF. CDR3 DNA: TGTGCCAGCAGCTCCAGACAGGGAGGAGGCTACACCTTC.

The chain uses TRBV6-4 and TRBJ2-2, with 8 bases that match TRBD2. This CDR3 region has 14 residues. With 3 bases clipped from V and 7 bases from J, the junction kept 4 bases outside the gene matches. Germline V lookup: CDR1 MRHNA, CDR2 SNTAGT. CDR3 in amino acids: CASSEALAGGELFF. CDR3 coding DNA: TGTGCCAGCAGTGAGGCGCTAGCGGGCGGGGAGCTGTTTTTT.

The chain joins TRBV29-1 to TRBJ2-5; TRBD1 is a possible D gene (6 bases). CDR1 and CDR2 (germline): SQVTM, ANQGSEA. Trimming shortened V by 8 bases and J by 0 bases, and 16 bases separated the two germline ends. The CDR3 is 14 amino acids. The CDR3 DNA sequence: TGCAGCTCAACCAGACAGGAGAACCAAGAGACCCAGTACTTC. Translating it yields CSSTRQENQETQYF.

CDR3 DNA: TGTGCCAGCAGAAGCGGGGGGTGGGTGGATACGCAGTATTTT. This encodes CASRSGGWVDTQYF. The V and J genes are TRBV5-4 and TRBJ2-3; TRBD2 matches at 9 bases. The CDR3 runs 14 residues. With V trimmed by 5 bases and J by 6 bases, 7 bases remained unmatched. The germline V gene has CDR1 SGHNT and CDR2 YYREEE (reference sequence).

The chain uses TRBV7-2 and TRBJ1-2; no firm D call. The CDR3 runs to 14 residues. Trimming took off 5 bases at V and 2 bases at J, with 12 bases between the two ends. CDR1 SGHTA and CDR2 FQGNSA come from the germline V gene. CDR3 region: CASSASIGNYGYTF. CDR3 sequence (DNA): TGTGCCAGCAGCGCATCAATCGGGAACTATGGCTACACCTTC.

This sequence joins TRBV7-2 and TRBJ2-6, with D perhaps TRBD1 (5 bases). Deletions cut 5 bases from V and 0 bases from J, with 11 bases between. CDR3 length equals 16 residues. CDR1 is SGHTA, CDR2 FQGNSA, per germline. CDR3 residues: CASSTTTGSGANVLTF. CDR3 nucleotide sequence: TGTGCCAGCAGCACAACTACAGGCTCTGGGGCCAACGTCCTGACTTTC.

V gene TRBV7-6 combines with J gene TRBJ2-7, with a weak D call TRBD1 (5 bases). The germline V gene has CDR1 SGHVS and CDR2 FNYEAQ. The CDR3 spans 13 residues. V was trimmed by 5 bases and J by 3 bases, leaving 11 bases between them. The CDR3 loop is CASSRGHLYEQYF. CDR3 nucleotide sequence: TGTGCCAGCAGCCGAGGACACCTCTACGAGCAGTACTTC.

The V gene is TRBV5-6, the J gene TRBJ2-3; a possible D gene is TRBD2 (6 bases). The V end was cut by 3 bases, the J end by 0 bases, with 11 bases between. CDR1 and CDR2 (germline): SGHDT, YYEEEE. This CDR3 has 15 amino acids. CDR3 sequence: CASSWGTSSTDTQYF. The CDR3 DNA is TGTGCCAGCAGCTGGGGGACTTCTAGCACAGATACGCAGTATTTT.

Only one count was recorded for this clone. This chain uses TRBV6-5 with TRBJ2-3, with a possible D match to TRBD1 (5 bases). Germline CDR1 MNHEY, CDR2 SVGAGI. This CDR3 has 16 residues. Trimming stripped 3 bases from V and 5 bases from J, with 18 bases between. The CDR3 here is CASSYAGSRVLDTQYF. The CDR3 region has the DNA TGTGCCAGCAGTTATGCAGGAAGCAGGGTGTTAGATACGCAGTATTTT.

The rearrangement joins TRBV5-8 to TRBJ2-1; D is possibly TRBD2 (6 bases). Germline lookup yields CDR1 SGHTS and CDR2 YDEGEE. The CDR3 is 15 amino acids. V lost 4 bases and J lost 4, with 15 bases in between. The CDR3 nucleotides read TGTGCCAGCAGCCCCGGGACTTTGGGTTACAATGAGCAGTTCTTC. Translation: CASSPGTLGYNEQFF.

The CDR3 sequence: CASSSGVSTDTQYF. The DNA of the CDR3 is TGTGCCAGTTCCAGCGGGGTAAGCACAGATACGCAGTATTTT. The rearrangement links TRBV25-1 to TRBJ2-3; 7 nucleotides line up with TRBD2. The length of the CDR3 is 14 residues. The V gene end was trimmed by 9 bases and the J gene end by 0 bases; junction bases not matched to a gene: 6. Germline V CDR1 and CDR2: MGHDK, SYGVNS.

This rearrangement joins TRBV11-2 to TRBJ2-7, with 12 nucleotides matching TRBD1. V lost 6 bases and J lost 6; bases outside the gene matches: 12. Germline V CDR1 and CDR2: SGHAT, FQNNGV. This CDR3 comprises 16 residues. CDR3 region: CASSTSRDRGLLEQYF. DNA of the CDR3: TGTGCCAGCAGTACCAGCCGGGACAGGGGGCTCCTCGAGCAGTACTTC.

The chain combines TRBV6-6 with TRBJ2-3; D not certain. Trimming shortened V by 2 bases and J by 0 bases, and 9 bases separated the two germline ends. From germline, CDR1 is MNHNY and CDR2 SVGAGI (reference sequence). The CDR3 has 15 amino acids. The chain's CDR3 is CASSYNQRSTDTQYF. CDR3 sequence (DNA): TGTGCCAGCAGTTACAACCAGAGGAGCACAGATACGCAGTATTTT.

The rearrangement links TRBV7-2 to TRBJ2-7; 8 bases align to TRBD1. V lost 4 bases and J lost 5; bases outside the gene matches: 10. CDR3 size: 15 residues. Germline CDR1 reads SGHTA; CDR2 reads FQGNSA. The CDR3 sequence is CASSSNGRGRDEQYF. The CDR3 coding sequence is TGTGCCAGCAGCTCCAATGGCAGGGGGCGGGACGAGCAGTACTTC.

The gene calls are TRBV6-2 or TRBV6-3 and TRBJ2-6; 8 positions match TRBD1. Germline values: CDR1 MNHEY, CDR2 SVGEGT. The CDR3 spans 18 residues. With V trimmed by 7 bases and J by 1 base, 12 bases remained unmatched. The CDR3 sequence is CASNPIRDRYSGANVLTF. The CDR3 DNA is TGTGCCAGCAACCCGATCCGGGACAGGTATTCTGGGGCCAACGTCCTGACTTTC.

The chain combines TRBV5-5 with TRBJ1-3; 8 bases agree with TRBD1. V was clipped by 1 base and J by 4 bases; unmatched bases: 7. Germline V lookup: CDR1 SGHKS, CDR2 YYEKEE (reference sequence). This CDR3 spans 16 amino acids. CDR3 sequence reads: CASSLTVAGGGNTIYF. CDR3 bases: TGTGCCAGCAGCTTGACGGTTGCAGGGGGCGGAAACACCATATATTTT.